The TCR beta chain under discussion was sequenced for a study of T-cell reconstitution after alpha-beta-depleted transplantation in children. There are 15 residues in the CDR3. Per the germline V gene, CDR1 is DFQATT and CDR2 is SNEGSKA (reference sequence). V lost 0 bases to trimming and J lost 10 bases, with 18 bases between them. Unique molecular identifiers were incorporated when the TCRbeta library was constructed. In TCRdb, the PCR reads were re-called with MiXCR into one record per CDR3 protein. This table holds 350,000 to 450,000 distinct CDR3 sequences, roughly 20% found once. The sample in question was PBMCs from the stem cell graft donor, obtained from the stem cell graft. The sequence was collected from a human donor who donated a stem cell graft to a child with acute myeloid leukemia. The genes are TRBV20-1 and TRBJ1-4; the D gene is possibly TRBD1 (6 bases). CDR3 DNA: TGCAGTGCTAGAGATGGGGGGCCCGGAATGGGAAAACTGTTTTTT. Protein product: CSARDGGPGMGKLFF.